The subject of this entry is one T cell receptor (beta chain). As yet, its antigen is unknown. The data stem from a study of T cells expressing NK-cell markers. Study conclusions and caveats: Several of the donors also had these clonotypes leading their CD3+CD56-NKG2C+ fraction. Over 5 donors carried dominant NKG2C+ clonotypes that made up about 1.0-7.0% of their CD8+ T cells.

5'RACE template switching with UMIs produced the TCR beta cDNA. No DNA is given; TCRdb re-called the 5' RACE reads and lists each CDR3 protein once. The sample table sets out approximately 440,000 distinct CDR3 sequences. The sequence was obtained from a woman in her forties or fifties in good health. The sample taken for sequencing was blood T cells: a sorted CD56 or NKG2C T cell subset, CD4+ or CD8+ T cells, or bulk PBMC T cells (not recorded which).

This CDR3 reads CASTRLIGSGDTQYF. This chain uses TRBV4-1 with TRBJ2-3; the D call from TCRdb, TRBD2, cannot be confirmed without DNA. CDR3 length equals 15 residues. Germline-derived CDR1 and CDR2 are MGHRA and YSYEKL.